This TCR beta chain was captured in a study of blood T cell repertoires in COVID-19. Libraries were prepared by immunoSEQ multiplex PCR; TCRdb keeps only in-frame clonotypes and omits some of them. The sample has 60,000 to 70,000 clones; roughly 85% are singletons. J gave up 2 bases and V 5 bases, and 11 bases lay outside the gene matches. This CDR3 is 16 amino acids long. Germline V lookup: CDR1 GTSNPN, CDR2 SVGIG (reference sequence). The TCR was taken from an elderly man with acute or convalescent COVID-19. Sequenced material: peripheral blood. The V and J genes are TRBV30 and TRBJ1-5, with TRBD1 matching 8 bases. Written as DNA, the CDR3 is TGTGCCTGGCGCTTCCCAGGGGGCGGCGGCAATCAGCCCCAGCATTTT. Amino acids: CAWRFPGGGGNQPQHF.